One sample yielded the 27 T cell receptor beta chains listed below, sequenced in a study of CD8 T cells in Susac syndrome. The authors reverse transcribed roughly 0.5 to 1 ug RNA with random hexamers. TCRdb re-derived calls from the immunoSEQ multiplex PCR reads in MiXCR, one entry per CDR3 protein. The sample has some 150,000 distinct CDR3 sequences; around 95% are singletons. The sample consisted of CD8+ T cells from PBMCs. These TCRs come from a human donor with multiple sclerosis.

The chain links TRBV25-1 to TRBJ2-2, with TRBD1 as a possible D gene (6 bases). V was pared by 6 bases and J by 4 bases, with 6 bases between. Germline-derived CDR1 and CDR2 are MGHDK and SYGVNS. The CDR3 sequence is 12 residues long. The DNA for the CDR3 is TGTGCCAGCAGGGGGGCCACCGGGGAGCTGTTTTTT. This codes for CASRGATGELFF.

This rearrangement joins TRBV7-9 to TRBJ2-7; 7 bases align to TRBD1. Germline V gene data show CDR1 as SEHNR and CDR2 as FQNEAQ (reference sequence). The CDR3 is 17 residues long. V lost 0 bases and J lost 5; bases outside the gene matches: 13. The CDR3 coding sequence is TGTGCCAGCAGCTTAGCGTCGCGACAGGGTAGCATCGACGAGCAGTACTTC. This translates into CASSLASRQGSIDEQYF.

In its sample, this clonotype was seen once. CDR3 coding DNA: TGTGCCAGCAGAGGGCTGGGGAATAACTATGGCTACACCTTC. It codes for CASRGLGNNYGYTF. J is TRBJ1-2 and V is TRBV6-1; D is unclear. The germline V and J ends were trimmed by 6 bases and 1 base, with 12 bases remaining between them. This CDR3 spans 14 amino acids. The germline V gene has CDR1 MNHNS and CDR2 SASEGT.

J is TRBJ2-3 and V is TRBV9; D possibly uses TRBD1 or TRBD2 (6 bases each). The V end was cut by 4 bases, the J end by 5 bases, with 17 bases between. CDR1 SGDLS and CDR2 YYNGEE come from the germline V gene. The CDR3 loop spans 15 amino acids. CDR3 in amino acids: CASSTPSRGGDTQYF. As DNA, the CDR3 is TGTGCCAGCAGCACCCCGAGCAGGGGAGGAGATACGCAGTATTTT.

The J gene is TRBJ2-1, the V gene TRBV9, with D tentatively TRBD2 (5 bases). V was clipped by 3 bases and J by 6 bases, with 7 bases between them. The CDR3 contains 12 residues. Germline V lookup: CDR1 SGDLS, CDR2 YYNGEE. In DNA form, the CDR3 reads TGTGCCAGCAGCGACGCGGGCAATGAGCAGTTCTTC. Amino acids: CASSDAGNEQFF.

V and J are TRBV27 and TRBJ1-6; 9 bases are shared with TRBD1. V gave up 5 bases and J gave up 7 bases; unmatched junction bases: 3. Germline lookup yields CDR1 MNHEY and CDR2 SMNVEV (reference sequence). The CDR3 covers 14 residues. The CDR3 nucleotides read TGTGCCAGCAGTATAGACAGGGGGAATTCACCCCTCCACTTT. This translates into CASSIDRGNSPLHF.

The chain combines TRBV11-1 with TRBJ2-3; 8 positions match TRBD1. V was pared by 4 bases and J by 4 bases, with 7 bases of the junction left unmatched. CDR3 size: 15 residues. The germline gives CDR1 SGHAT, CDR2 FQDESV (reference sequence). CDR3 region: CASSSDRGVSDTQYF. The CDR3, as DNA: TGTGCCAGCAGCTCAGACAGGGGTGTATCAGATACGCAGTATTTT. The complete variable domain, with remaining parts taken from reference TRBV11-1 and TRBJ2-3, reads EAEVAQSPRYKITEKSQAVAFWCDPISGHATLYWYRQILGQGPELLVQFQDESVVDDSQLPKDRFSAERLKGVDSTLKIQPAELGDSAMYLCASSSDRGVSDTQYFGPGTRLTVL.

The chain carries TRBV6-5 and TRBJ2-3; D is possibly TRBD1 or TRBD2 (5 bases each). This CDR3 has 14 residues. Germline V gene lookup returns CDR1 MNHEY and CDR2 SVGAGI. Trimming cost V 7 bases and J 4 bases, with 15 bases left between them. The CDR3 region has the DNA TGTGCCAGCACCCTACAGGTCGGGGCAGATACGCAGTATTTT. Translation: CASTLQVGADTQYF.

The chain couples TRBV7-6 to TRBJ1-5; 11 bases are a match to TRBD1. The CDR3 is made up of 15 amino acids. CDR1 SGHVS and CDR2 FNYEAQ come from the germline V gene. J gave up 5 bases and V 5 bases, and 5 bases lay outside the gene matches. The CDR3 reads CASSHGDRGDQPQHF. CDR3 bases: TGTGCCAGCAGCCACGGGGACAGGGGGGATCAGCCCCAGCATTTT.

This clonotype has only one observation. The rearrangement links TRBV4-2 to TRBJ1-2, with D tentatively TRBD1 (6 bases). Trimming pared 2 bases from V and 0 bases from J, leaving 10 bases between. The germline gives CDR1 LGHNA, CDR2 YNFKEQ. This CDR3 spans 15 amino acids. The CDR3 sequence is CASSQSTGPNYGYTF. The CDR3, as DNA: TGTGCCAGCAGCCAATCGACAGGACCTAACTATGGCTACACCTTC.

The chain has TRBV9 and TRBJ2-3; D unresolved. Germline V gene lookup returns CDR1 SGDLS and CDR2 YYNGEE. Trimming pared 3 bases from V and 4 bases from J, leaving 6 bases between. This CDR3 has 12 amino acids. The CDR3 region is CASSESPDTQYF. As DNA, the CDR3 is TGTGCCAGCAGCGAATCTCCAGATACGCAGTATTTT.

The V call is TRBV29-1, the J call TRBJ1-2; D is uncertain. The V gene's germline CDR1 is SQVTM and CDR2 ANQGSEA. The V end lost 4 bases, the J end lost 0 bases, and 9 bases lay between the germline ends. The CDR3 covers 13 residues. CDR3 amino acids: CSVGADSNYGYTF. CDR3 in DNA: TGCAGCGTTGGCGCAGACTCTAACTATGGCTACACCTTC. The full variable domain, with the rest looked up from reference TRBV29-1 and TRBJ1-2, is SAVISQKPSRDICQRGTSLTIQCQVDSQVTMMFWYRQQPGQSLTLIATANQGSEATYESGFVIDKFPISRPNLTFSTLTVSNMSPEDSSIYLCSVGADSNYGYTFGSGTRLTVV.

This chain links TRBV29-1 with TRBJ2-2, with D tentatively TRBD1 or TRBD2 (5 bases each). The V end lost 7 bases, the J end lost 4 bases, and 16 bases lay between the germline ends. This CDR3 is built from 14 residues. CDR1 is SQVTM and CDR2 is ANQGSEA in the germline V gene. The CDR3 region is CSAVLSRGTGELFF. CDR3 coding DNA: TGCAGCGCCGTACTCTCGAGGGGCACCGGGGAGCTGTTTTTT.

This rearrangement joins TRBV13 to TRBJ1-6; TRBD1 matches 8 bases. Looked up from germline, CDR1 is PRHDT and CDR2 is FYEKMQ (reference sequence). The CDR3 spans 16 residues. With V trimmed by 2 bases and J by 5 bases, 5 bases remained unmatched. The CDR3 DNA is TGTGCCAGCAGCTTATCAGGGGGCCGAAATAATTCACCCCTCCACTTT. Its translation: CASSLSGGRNNSPLHF.

V usage is TRBV3-1 and J usage is TRBJ1-2; a possible D gene is TRBD1 (5 bases). The V gene's germline CDR1 is LGHDT and CDR2 YNNKEL (reference sequence). The CDR3 runs to 15 residues. V dropped 1 base and J dropped 4 bases, with 13 bases sitting between them. Written as DNA, the CDR3 is TGTGCCAGCAGCCAAGCTGCTAGACAGAGCTATGGCTACACCTTC. Amino acids: CASSQAARQSYGYTF.

The V gene is TRBV29-1, the J gene TRBJ1-2; possible D gene TRBD1, 5 bases. This CDR3 has 13 residues. V was pared by 6 bases and J by 8 bases, with 19 bases between. Per germline, CDR1 SQVTM and CDR2 ANQGSEA. The CDR3 protein is CSVEPRDASGYTF. The CDR3 DNA reads as TGCAGCGTCGAACCTCGGGACGCTTCAGGCTACACCTTC.

The chain links TRBV2 to TRBJ1-1; D perhaps matches TRBD1 (6 bases). CDR1 and CDR2 (germline): SNHLY, FYNNEI. The CDR3 consists of 17 residues. V gave up 6 bases and J gave up 0 bases, with 20 bases separating them. The CDR3: CASSGIRGQNMNTEAFF. The CDR3 coding sequence is TGTGCCAGCAGCGGTATCCGAGGACAGAATATGAACACTGAAGCTTTCTTT. The variable domain in full, completed from reference TRBV2 and TRBJ1-1, reads EPEVTQTPSHQVTQMGQEVILRCVPISNHLYFYWYRQILGQKVEFLVSFYNNEISEKSEIFDDQFSVERPDGSNFTLKIRSTKLEDSAMYFCASSGIRGQNMNTEAFFGQGTRLTVV.

The J gene is TRBJ2-1, the V gene TRBV4-3, with 9 bases identical to TRBD1. This CDR3 comprises 15 residues. Germline CDR1 reads LGHNA; CDR2 reads YSLEER. V shed 4 bases and J 3 bases; nucleotides not matched to a gene: 4. Here the CDR3 reads CASSPGTGIYNEQFF. The CDR3, as DNA: TGCGCCAGCAGCCCCGGGACAGGGATCTACAATGAGCAGTTCTTC.

The CDR3 sequence: CSATGLVVSDTQYF. The CDR3 DNA reads as TGCAGTGCTACCGGACTAGTGGTCTCAGATACGCAGTATTTT. V and J are TRBV20-1 and TRBJ2-3; 7 bases are shared with TRBD2. The CDR3 length is 14 residues. Trimming cost V 4 bases and J 4 bases; bases outside gene matches: 8. The germline V gene encodes CDR1 DFQATT and CDR2 SNEGSKA (reference sequence).

This sequence joins TRBV6-5 and TRBJ1-2; the D is unclear. The V gene lost 2 bases and the J gene lost 4 bases, with 8 bases spanning the gap. Germline V gene sequence: CDR1 MNHEY, CDR2 SVGAGI. The CDR3 is made up of 13 amino acids. The DNA of the CDR3 is TGTGCCAGCAGTTACACCAAGGTCTATGGCTACACCTTC. Protein: CASSYTKVYGYTF.

The chain carries TRBV20-1 and TRBJ2-2, with 11 bases identical to TRBD2. Germline-derived CDR1 and CDR2 are DFQATT and SNEGSKA (reference sequence). The CDR3 contains 16 residues. V dropped 4 bases and J dropped 4; count of bases not matched to a gene: 8. The CDR3 loop reads CSAIPETSGVTGELFF. The CDR3, as DNA: TGCAGTGCTATCCCTGAGACTAGCGGGGTCACCGGGGAGCTGTTTTTT.

V gene TRBV12-5 combines with J gene TRBJ2-7, with 11 bases fitting TRBD1. Germline-derived CDR1 and CDR2 are LGHNT and FRNRAP. This CDR3 has 15 residues. Trimming cost V 6 bases and J 8 bases; bases outside gene matches: 12. CDR3 DNA sequence: TGTGCTAGTGGCCTACGGGACAGGGGGTCCGACAAGCAGTACTTC. It encodes CASGLRDRGSDKQYF.

J is TRBJ2-1 and V is TRBV3-1, with TRBD2 matching over 8 bases. This CDR3 has 15 residues. Per the germline V gene, CDR1 is LGHDT and CDR2 is YNNKEL (reference sequence). After removal of 3 bases from V and 5 bases from J, the junction contained 6 bases not matched to a gene. CDR3 in DNA: TGTGCCAGCAGCCAGCCCAGACTAGCGAACAATGAGCAGTTCTTC. Translation gives CASSQPRLANNEQFF.

This sequence joins TRBV13 and TRBJ1-2; 8 nucleotides match TRBD1. Germline V gene sequence: CDR1 PRHDT, CDR2 FYEKMQ (reference sequence). The CDR3 spans 13 residues. With V trimmed by 4 bases and J by 6 bases, 4 bases remained unmatched. As DNA, the CDR3 is TGTGCCAGCAGCTCCGGGACAGGCAATGGCTACACCTTC. This codes for CASSSGTGNGYTF. The whole variable domain, filled in from reference TRBV13 and TRBJ1-2, reads AAGVIQSPRHLIKEKRETATLKCYPIPRHDTVYWYQQGPGQDPQFLISFYEKMQSDKGSIPDRFSAQQFSDYHSELNMSSLELGDSALYFCASSSGTGNGYTFGSGTRLTVV.

This chain connects TRBV4-1 to TRBJ2-5; 7 positions agree with TRBD1. V dropped 4 bases and J dropped 5; count of bases not matched to a gene: 10. The germline V gene encodes CDR1 MGHRA and CDR2 YSYEKL. The CDR3 spans 15 residues. CDR3 in amino acids: CASSPRMTGPETQYF. CDR3 sequence (DNA): TGCGCCAGCAGCCCTCGGATGACAGGGCCGGAGACCCAGTACTTC.

This clonotype occurred once. It is unclear where the CDR3 begins or ends on the DNA, so no DNA is shown, and the CDR3 is as TCRdb lists it. V gene TRBV7-5 combines with J gene TRBJ2-5. TRBV7-5 is deemed a pseudogene. The CDR3 spans 11 amino acids, including both terminal residues. The CDR3 loop reads CISVSFPTQYF.

The chain carries TRBV7-9 and TRBJ2-1; no firm D call. Germline loops: CDR1 SEHNR, CDR2 FQNEAQ (reference sequence). CDR3 length: 12 residues. V lost 1 base, J lost 9 bases, and 7 bases lay in between. The CDR3 loop is CASSLDLGEQFF. For the CDR3, the DNA is TGTGCCAGCAGCTTAGACCTTGGTGAGCAGTTCTTC.